This TCR beta chain was found in a study of somatic mutations in cytotoxic T cells in rheumatoid arthritis. The wider study: In some cases, T-cell populations stained with V beta antibodies were flow-sorted at nearly 100% purity, and these included V beta1+ cells sequenced for TCRB.

In the authors' methods: Matches were rare between published virus-specific TCRB sequences and patient CD8+ clones exceeding 1%. TCRdb's copy holds only in-frame clones and misses some; the assay was immunoSEQ multiplex PCR. That table is the source of V, J and clone size, and D and trimming were worked out from the DNA. The table lists tens of thousands of clones, roughly 86% of them singletons. The CDR3 runs to 15 residues. Germline V CDR1 and CDR2: MNHEY, SMNVEV (reference sequence). Losses at the gene ends were 5 bases for V and 7 bases for J; bases not matched to a gene: 6. The sequencing sample was made of CD8+ T cells sorted from blood. The receptor comes from an adult with rheumatoid arthritis. The chain is built from TRBV27 and TRBJ2-1, with 12 bases fitting TRBD2. The CDR3 DNA reads TGTGCCAGCAGTCTGGGGACTAGCGGGCGGAATGAGCAGTTCTTC. Translation: CASSLGTSGRNEQFF.